This T cell receptor beta chain was documented in a study of siplizumab effects on memory and regulatory T cells. Study-wide points: The suppressive capacity of proliferating Tregs from siplizumab cultures remained unconfirmed. Naive or memory phenotype assignment was not possible for roughly 80-97% of proliferating CD4+ or CD8+ clones.

In regard to this clone: The antigen is unknown.

The assay was immunoSEQ multiplex PCR, and TCRdb's table has in-frame clones only and misses some. This table holds about 100,000 clones, about 95% found once. V was shortened by 5 bases and J by 5 bases, with 12 bases between the two germline ends. Germline values: CDR1 SGHTA, CDR2 FQGNSA. This CDR3 has 13 amino acids. The J gene is TRBJ2-5, the V gene TRBV7-2; possible D gene TRBD2, 6 bases. The source material was non-Treg CD4+ T cells sorted from blood. The receptor was isolated from a human donor in good health. The CDR3 DNA reads as TGTGCCAGCAGCGGAGGGGTAGGGGAGACCCAGTACTTC. Encoded protein: CASSGGVGETQYF.